This TCR beta chain was captured by sequencing in a study of post-analysis software for immune sequencing data. Study information: Relapsing-remitting, secondary progressive and progressive-relapsing forms of multiple sclerosis all featured among disease courses.

This clonotype turned up a few times. Its antigen remains unidentified. Unique molecular identifiers were built into the TCR beta cDNA libraries. A population of roughly 1 to 11 million T cells gave rise to roughly 490,000 cDNA molecules. Each CDR3 protein is one row after TCRdb ran MiXCR on the PCR reads. The sample holds fewer than 850,000 distinct CDR3 sequences, around 27% seen once. Whole-study results and caveats: F measure showed strong co-clustering of same-batch samples. A significant reduction in normalized Chao1 diversity was observed in multiple sclerosis patients versus controls.

The sequencing input was blood. The sequence derives from a girl aged 10-17 years with multiple sclerosis.

Written as DNA, the CDR3 is TGTGCCAGCAGCCGGAGACAGGGGATAGCCAAAAACATTCAGTACTTC. Its protein is CASSRRQGIAKNIQYF. V usage is TRBV3-1 and J usage is TRBJ2-4; 8 bases fit TRBD1. With 4 bases clipped from V and 0 bases from J, the junction kept 5 bases outside the gene matches. Germline V lookup: CDR1 LGHDT, CDR2 YNNKEL (reference sequence). The CDR3 covers 16 residues.